This is a list of T cell receptor beta chains from one sample in a study of T cells in Graves' hyperthyroidism and ophthalmopathy. TCRdb used MiXCR to reprocess the multiplex PCR reads, holding one entry per CDR3 protein. The sample includes 550,000 to 600,000 distinct CDR3 sequences, around 17% of them seen just once. Sequenced input: blood. The origin of the receptors is a woman aged 18 to 35 with Graves' hyperthyroidism. Each CDR3 is given with its conserved first and last residue. Fields, in order: clone size, J gene, V gene, D gene, CDR3 DNA, CDR3 protein. D genes are given only for firm matches. Rows may omit the clone size; those that give it use once, few, many or a size class.

size: many; J: TRBJ2-1; V: TRBV7-9; D: NA; DNA: TGTGCCAGCACCGATGGGGGGAGCTCCGATGAGCAGTTCTTC; CDR3: CASTDGGSSDEQFF
size: many; J: TRBJ2-5; V: TRBV24-1; D: NA; DNA: TGTGCCACCATCGTCCCCCGGAGGGAGACCCAGTACTTC; CDR3: CATIVPRRETQYF
size: many; J: TRBJ2-3; V: TRBV5-1; D: NA; DNA: TGCGCCAGCAGCTGGGAGTCCAGCGCGGATACGCAGTATTTT; CDR3: CASSWESSADTQYF
size: NA; J: TRBJ2-1; V: TRBV12-5; D: NA; DNA: TGTGCTAGTGGTCCTCTCTCAGGGGAGGAGCAGTTCTTC; CDR3: CASGPLSGEEQFF
size: few; J: TRBJ2-5; V: TRBV30; D: TRBD2; DNA: TGTGCCTGGAGTACCGACAGCCCCGGGACTAGCGGGACCTGGGGAGAGACCCAGTACTTC; CDR3: CAWSTDSPGTSGTWGETQYF
size: NA; J: TRBJ1-1; V: TRBV6-2/TRBV6-3; D: NA; DNA: TGTGCCAGCAGTTACTGGCGTGAAGAAGCTTTCTTT; CDR3: CASSYWREEAFF
size: few; J: TRBJ2-5; V: TRBV24-1; D: NA; DNA: TGTGCCACCAACAGTGGGCAAGAGACCCAGTACTTC; CDR3: CATNSGQETQYF
size: few; J: TRBJ1-2; V: TRBV4-1; D: NA; DNA: TGCGCCAGCAGCCAAGACAGGGAGCGGTCGAGGGGCTACACCTTC; CDR3: CASSQDRERSRGYTF
size: many; J: TRBJ2-7; V: TRBV28; D: NA; DNA: TGTGCCAGCAGTCTCCAACCCGCCTCCTACGAGCAGTACTTC; CDR3: CASSLQPASYEQYF
size: many; J: TRBJ1-1; V: TRBV10-3; D: TRBD1; DNA: TGTGCCATCAGTGGGGACAGGTGGGACACTGAAGCTTTCTTT; CDR3: CAISGDRWDTEAFF
size: few; J: TRBJ2-3; V: TRBV20-1; D: TRBD2; DNA: TGCAGTGCTAGAGACCCGGGACTAGCGGGATCAGGGGTTAGCACAGATACGCAGTATTTT; CDR3: CSARDPGLAGSGVSTDTQYF
size: NA; J: TRBJ1-5; V: TRBV6-2/TRBV6-3; D: NA; DNA: TGTGCCAGCAGTTACCTAGGGGGGGGGAGCAATCAGCCCCAGCATTTT; CDR3: CASSYLGGGSNQPQHF
size: many; J: TRBJ2-5; V: TRBV12-3/TRBV12-4; D: TRBD1; DNA: TGTGCCAGCACCCGGGACAGGGGCCGGGAGACCCAGTACTTC; CDR3: CASTRDRGRETQYF
size: many; J: TRBJ2-5; V: TRBV7-2; D: NA; DNA: TGTGCCAGCAGCTTGCTCCCAGGTACCTATGAGACCCAGTACTTC; CDR3: CASSLLPGTYETQYF
size: NA; J: TRBJ1-5; V: TRBV10-2; D: NA; DNA: TGCGCCAGCACCAAGGGAGGGTACCAGCCCCAGCATTTT; CDR3: CASTKGGYQPQHF
size: few; J: TRBJ2-3; V: TRBV20-1; D: NA; DNA: TGCAGTGCCCCATGGCGGGAACTCGATACGCAGTATTTT; CDR3: CSAPWRELDTQYF
size: many; J: TRBJ1-1; V: TRBV20-1; D: TRBD1; DNA: TGCAGTGCTATCCGACAGGGGAACACTGAAGCTTTCTTT; CDR3: CSAIRQGNTEAFF
size: NA; J: TRBJ2-3; V: TRBV6-2/TRBV6-3; D: TRBD2; DNA: TGTGCCAGCAGGCCGCGTCTAGCGGGGTCTAGCACAGATACGCAGTATTTT; CDR3: CASRPRLAGSSTDTQYF
size: many; J: TRBJ1-4; V: TRBV6-1; D: NA; DNA: TGTGCCAGCAGTGAGCTCATTGCAACTAATGAAAAACTGTTTTTT; CDR3: CASSELIATNEKLFF
size: few; J: TRBJ1-5; V: TRBV15; D: NA; DNA: TGTGCCACCAGCAGTGTCAGGGGAGTCCAGCCCCAGCATTTT; CDR3: CATSSVRGVQPQHF
size: NA; J: TRBJ1-6; V: TRBV30; D: NA; DNA: TGTGCCTGGGCCACAGGGCGGAATTCACCCCTCCACTTT; CDR3: CAWATGRNSPLHF
size: few; J: TRBJ2-1; V: TRBV19; D: NA; DNA: TGTGCCAGTACTCCGAGTGGGGGTAGAGGAGGCAATGAGCAGTTCTTC; CDR3: CASTPSGGRGGNEQFF
size: many; J: TRBJ2-1; V: TRBV7-9; D: TRBD2; DNA: TGTGCCAGCAGCTCCACCTTAGCGGGAGCCCTCTACAATGAGCAGTTCTTC; CDR3: CASSSTLAGALYNEQFF
size: NA; J: TRBJ1-5; V: TRBV6-1; D: NA; DNA: TGTGCCAGCAGTAACCGGCATCAGCCCCAGCATTTT; CDR3: CASSNRHQPQHF
size: few; J: TRBJ1-1; V: TRBV19; D: NA; DNA: TGTGCCAGTAGTATGGCCAGTCCATCCGGAGCTTTCTTT; CDR3: CASSMASPSGAFF
size: NA; J: TRBJ2-7; V: TRBV25-1; D: NA; DNA: TGTGCCAGCACCCCGAACGGAACCTACGAGCAGTACTTC; CDR3: CASTPNGTYEQYF
size: NA; J: TRBJ2-1; V: TRBV20-1; D: TRBD2; DNA: TGCAGTGCTAGGGATCTAGCGGGACTCACCTACAATGAGCAGTTCTTC; CDR3: CSARDLAGLTYNEQFF
size: NA; J: TRBJ2-3; V: TRBV4-1; D: TRBD2; DNA: TGCGCCAGCACCACGGACGGGGGGAACACAGATACGCAGTATTTT; CDR3: CASTTDGGNTDTQYF
size: few; J: TRBJ1-2; V: TRBV6-1; D: TRBD1; DNA: TGTGCCAGCAGTGACACACCGACAGGGGAGGTGTATGGCTACACCTTC; CDR3: CASSDTPTGEVYGYTF
size: few; J: TRBJ1-4; V: TRBV27; D: NA; DNA: TGTGCCAGCTCGGACTTCACTAATGAAAAACTGTTTTTT; CDR3: CASSDFTNEKLFF
size: once; J: TRBJ1-1; V: TRBV6-4; D: NA; DNA: TGTGCCAACAGTTACCGCCAGGGCTCCATGAACACTGAAGCTTTCTTT; CDR3: CANSYRQGSMNTEAFF